This T cell receptor (beta chain) appears in the sequencing data of a study of T cells in localized non-small cell lung cancer. Study results and limitations: The highest T cell clonality was in uninvolved adjacent lung, above tumor. Paired adjacent lung recovered a median approximately 57 of the top 100 tumor clones.

Points on this clone: Its antigen is still unknown. Other nucleotide sequences from this sample produce the same CDR3.

Produced via immunoSEQ multiplex PCR; TCRdb's table is partial and in-frame only. Of 35,000 to 45,000 clones listed, 85% to 90% are singletons. CDR3 size: 14 residues. The V end was cut by 0 bases, the J end by 2 bases, with 9 bases between. In germline, CDR1 is SGDLS, CDR2 YYNGEE. This receptor was taken from a female donor older than 55 with stage I squamous cell lung carcinoma. The chain is built from TRBV9 and TRBJ2-7; D gene uncertain. Sample: peripheral blood, taken before any cancer treatment. CDR3 in DNA: TGTGCCAGCAGCGTAGAAGTCTTACCCTACGAGCAGTACTTC. Translating it yields CASSVEVLPYEQYF.